The clone carrying this T cell receptor (beta chain) was observed many times. Antigen specificity is unknown. Synthesis of cDNA was performed by 5'RACE using 10-nucleotide random UMIs. MiXCR, applied by TCRdb to the 5' RACE reads, yields one record per CDR3 protein. The table has approximately 82,000 distinct CDR3 sequences, around 14% seen once; the top ten hold roughly 5%. The data derive from a study of neurological immune-mediated disorders. The time point was: longitudinal time-point 2. Stored at -80 C, 2 million PBMCs were the source of the unsorted libraries. The CDR3 spans 12 residues. From germline, CDR1 is DFQATT and CDR2 SNEGSKA (reference sequence). Trimming took off 6 bases at V and 5 bases at J, with 13 bases between the two ends. Study outcomes and limitations: Subjects shared no identical expanded-clone CDR3 amino acid sequences, suggesting private TCR-beta repertoires in all groups.

The sequenced material came from PBMCs. The sequence came from a female donor with HTLV-1-associated myelopathy (HAM/TSP). The chain carries TRBV20-1 and TRBJ1-1; D might be TRBD1 (5 bases). CDR3 in DNA: TGCAGTGCAAAGGGGCGAGGAACTGAAGCTTTCTTT. Translating gives CSAKGRGTEAFF.